The entry below describes one TCR beta chain. This record comes from a study of shared clonotypes between healthy human individuals. V lost 5 bases and J 2 bases, leaving 6 bases between the germline ends. The germline CDR1 and CDR2 sequences are GTSNPN and SVGIG (reference sequence). The CDR3 length is 11 residues. Profiled with immunoSEQ multiplex PCR; TCRdb holds only in-frame clones, not every one. The sample contains about 490,000 clones, roughly four fifths of which appear only once. The sequenced sample was PBMCs. The sequence derives from a woman between 35 and 50 years old in good health. Some clones in this sample may be carry-over from other donors' samples. The rearrangement uses TRBV30 and TRBJ1-2, with D unclear. CDR3 in amino acids: CAWGENYGYTF. The CDR3 coding sequence is TGTGCCTGGGGGGAAAACTATGGCTACACCTTC.